The 18 T cell receptor beta chains below come from one sample, sequenced in a study of T cell clonality in common variable immunodeficiency. Sequenced by immunoSEQ multiplex PCR; TCRdb stores in-frame clones only, minus some. Recorded here are 40,000 to 45,000 clones, with no singletons, and the ten leading clones hold over 9.5%. Sequenced material: peripheral blood mononuclear cells. The receptors were sampled from a person between 18 and 75 years old in good health.

The table lists this clone with many counts. The read terminates 3 residues ahead of where the CDR3 ends, so the germline J gene completes it. This chain connects TRBV10-3 to TRBJ2-2; 7 bases map to TRBD1. The CDR3 runs to 21 residues. Trimming cost V 6 bases and J 6 bases; bases outside gene matches: 28. Germline V gene sequence: CDR1 ENHRY, CDR2 SYGVKD. Here the CDR3 reads CAIRLRQGIARDRREAGELFF. The covered CDR3 bases are TGTGCCATCAGACTCCGACAGGGAATCGCCCGCGACCGGCGAGAGGCCGGGGAG.

This clone was seen repeatedly, ten times or more. The read falls 3 residues short of the CDR3 end, and the missing part is taken from the germline J gene. The gene calls are TRBV6-2 or TRBV6-3 and TRBJ2-1; D is tentatively TRBD1 or TRBD2 (5 bases each). Trimming took 2 bases from V and 8 from J, leaving 16 bases between them. CDR3 length equals 15 residues. Germline lookup yields CDR1 MNHEY and CDR2 SVGEGT. The CDR3 region is CASSYGTAGSDEQFF. The DNA read from the CDR3 is TGTGCCAGCAGTTACGGCACCGCAGGGAGCGATGAG.

This clone was observed at least ten times. The read terminates 3 residues ahead of where the CDR3 ends, so the germline J gene completes it. The rearrangement joins TRBV7-9 to TRBJ2-3; TRBD1 matches at 7 bases. CDR1 and CDR2 from the germline V gene are SEHNR and FQNEAQ (reference sequence). Trimming took 6 bases from V and 5 from J; bases not matched to a gene: 5. This CDR3 is 13 amino acids long. The sequenced CDR3 bases are TGTGCCAGCAGTTTGACAGGGATAGATACG. It specifies CASSLTGIDT. The whole CDR3 is CASSLTGIDTQYF. Variable domain in full (rest from reference TRBV7-9 and TRBJ2-3): DTGVSQNPRHKITKRGQNVTFRCDPISEHNRLYWYRQTLGQGPEFLTYFQNEAQLEKSRLLSDRFSAERPKGSFSTLEIQRTEQGDSAMYLCASSLTGIDTQYFGPGTRLTVL.

This clone was seen ten or more times. The sequence runs out 3 residues before the end of the CDR3; the remainder is reconstructed from the germline J gene. The chain combines TRBV2 with TRBJ2-3; maybe TRBD2 (6 bases). With 5 bases removed from V and 1 base from J, the gap between germline ends came to 19 bases. CDR1 is SNHLY, CDR2 FYNNEI, per germline. The CDR3 covers 17 residues. The CDR3 bases that were read are TGTGCCAGCAGTATTAGTCAGGGAGGAACTGGCACAGATACG. Amino acids: CASSISQGGTGTDT. In full, the CDR3 is CASSISQGGTGTDTQYF.

This clone was seen many times. The read falls 3 residues short of the CDR3 end, and the missing part is taken from the germline J gene. This chain connects TRBV18 to TRBJ2-3; no firm D call. Germline V gives CDR1 KGHSH, CDR2 LQKENI. CDR3 size: 14 residues. V lost 3 bases, J lost 2 bases, and 9 bases lay in between. The CDR3 loop reads CASSPSTDTDTQYF. CDR3 bases read: TGTGCCAGCTCACCCTCGACTGACACAGATACG. The full variable domain, completed using reference TRBV18 and TRBJ2-3, is NAGVMQNPRHLVRRRGQEARLRCSPMKGHSHVYWYRQLPEEGLKFMVYLQKENIIDESGMPKERFSAEFPKEGPSILRIQQVVRGDSAAYFCASSPSTDTDTQYFGPGTRLTVL.

This clone was seen repeatedly, ten times or more. The read ends 3 residues early relative to the CDR3; the germline J gene fills the gap. The chain links TRBV20-1 to TRBJ2-1; 7 positions agree with TRBD1. Germline lookup yields CDR1 DFQATT and CDR2 SNEGSKA (reference sequence). V dropped 0 bases and J dropped 3; count of bases not matched to a gene: 2. This CDR3 is built from 14 residues. Here the CDR3 reads CSARERQGYNEQFF. The CDR3 bases that were read are TGCAGTGCTAGAGAAAGACAGGGCTACAATGAG.

This clone was seen repeatedly, ten times or more. The read gets to within 3 residues of the CDR3 end, and the germline J gene fills in the rest. This chain uses TRBV19 with TRBJ2-7; D is perhaps TRBD1 (6 bases). V lost 9 bases, J lost 4 bases, and 13 bases lay in between. The CDR3 length is 12 residues. Germline CDR1 is LNHDA and CDR2 is SQIVND (reference sequence). The sequenced part of the CDR3 DNA is TGTGCCAGCCGGGGACATCTATACGAG. Translating gives CASRGHLYE. In full, the CDR3 reads CASRGHLYEQYF.

This clone was detected ten times or more. The CDR3 end lies 3 residues beyond the end of the read and is filled in from the germline J gene. The genes are TRBV20-1 and TRBJ1-6; maybe TRBD1 (5 bases). The V end lost 3 bases, the J end lost 1 base, and 13 bases lay between the germline ends. The CDR3 runs to 16 residues. Germline CDR1 is DFQATT and CDR2 is SNEGSKA (reference sequence). The DNA read from the CDR3 is TGCAGTGCTAGGGCCGTAGGGGAGTCCTATAATTCACCC. Its protein is CSARAVGESYNSP. The whole CDR3 reads CSARAVGESYNSPLHF.

At least ten counts were recorded for this clone. The DNA ends 3 residues before the CDR3 does, and the rest of the CDR3 is filled in from the germline J gene. The chain has TRBV2 and TRBJ1-1; weak D call: TRBD1 (5 bases). The CDR3 extends over 13 amino acids. CDR1 and CDR2 (germline): SNHLY, FYNNEI. The V and J ends lost 5 bases and 1 base respectively, with 8 bases between them. Incomplete CDR3 DNA: TGTGCCAGCAGTACTACAGGGAACACTGAA. Translation gives CASSTTGNTE. The full-length CDR3 reads as CASSTTGNTEAFF.

This clone has ten or more counts. The read terminates 3 residues ahead of where the CDR3 ends, so the germline J gene completes it. The chain uses TRBV30 and TRBJ1-1, with 8 positions matching TRBD1. This CDR3 region has 12 residues. Germline V lookup: CDR1 GTSNPN, CDR2 SVGIG (reference sequence). The CDR3 DNA, read in part, is TGTGCCTGGAGCGCCGACAGGGGAGAA. Residues: CAWSADRGE. The complete CDR3 reads CAWSADRGEAFF.

This clone was observed at least ten times. The read stops 3 residues short of the end of the CDR3; the missing end is completed from the germline J gene. The genes are TRBV11-3 and TRBJ2-3; possible D gene TRBD1, 6 bases. Germline V lookup: CDR1 SGHNT, CDR2 YENEEA. Trimming pared 7 bases from V and 1 base from J, leaving 9 bases between. The CDR3 sequence is 13 residues long. This CDR3 is CASNRDGTDTQYF. Partial CDR3 DNA: TGTGCCAGCAACAGGGATGGCACAGATACG.

This clone appeared many times. The missing CDR3 end, 3 residues past where the read stops, is filled in from the germline J gene. This chain uses TRBV20-1 with TRBJ1-5, with 8 positions matching TRBD1. CDR1 is DFQATT, CDR2 SNEGSKA, per germline (reference sequence). This CDR3 contains 15 residues. The ends lost 4 bases at V and 4 bases at J; junction bases unmatched: 9. CDR3 loop: CSATHSGQENQPQHF. The sequenced CDR3 bases are TGCAGTGCTACACACTCGGGACAGGAAAATCAGCCC.

This clone was counted ten times or more. The read gets to within 3 residues of the CDR3 end, and the germline J gene fills in the rest. V usage is TRBV20-1 and J usage is TRBJ2-1; 8 nucleotides align to TRBD2. Germline V gene data show CDR1 as DFQATT and CDR2 as SNEGSKA (reference sequence). V was clipped by 1 base and J by 1 base; unmatched bases: 6. CDR3 length: 16 amino acids. The sequenced CDR3 bases are TGCAGTGCTAGAGCCCCCGGGACTAGTTCCTACAATGAG. This sequence encodes CSARAPGTSSYNE. The full CDR3 is CSARAPGTSSYNEQFF.

This clone occurred a few times. From the germline J gene comes the end of the CDR3, since the read stops 3 residues before it. This chain uses TRBV11-3 with TRBJ1-2; 9 nucleotides align to TRBD1. Germline V gene data show CDR1 as SGHNT and CDR2 as YENEEA. CDR3 length: 14 amino acids. With 5 bases clipped from V and 7 bases from J, the junction kept 8 bases outside the gene matches. Here the CDR3 reads CASSIGQGMAGYTF. The DNA read from the CDR3 is TGTGCCAGCAGCATCGGACAGGGGATGGCTGGC.

Many counts were recorded for this clone. The read ends 3 residues shy of where the CDR3 ends; the end is completed using the germline J gene. V gene TRBV7-8 combines with J gene TRBJ1-3; TRBD1 agrees at 10 bases. Looked up from germline, CDR1 is SGHVS and CDR2 is FQNEAQ. The CDR3 totals 14 residues. V trimming: 4 bases; J trimming: 8 bases; junction bases outside the gene matches: 5. Partial CDR3 DNA: TGTGCCAGCAGCTCCTCCGACAGGGGGCACACC. Translated, it gives CASSSSDRGHT. The whole CDR3 sequence reads CASSSSDRGHTIYF.

The table lists this clone with many counts. The read ends 3 residues before the CDR3 terminus; that terminus is restored from the germline J gene. The J gene is TRBJ1-1, the V gene TRBV19, with unresolved D. In germline, CDR1 is LNHDA, CDR2 SQIVND (reference sequence). This CDR3 spans 10 amino acids. Trimming pared 11 bases from V and 4 bases from J, leaving 8 bases between. CDR3 loop: CAGAGTEAFF. The covered CDR3 bases are TGTGCCGGCGCAGGCACTGAA.

This clone was observed at least ten times. The read ends 3 residues shy of where the CDR3 ends; the end is completed using the germline J gene. The chain combines TRBV7-9 with TRBJ1-2; perhaps TRBD1 as D (6 bases). This CDR3 comprises 14 residues. Germline CDR1 is SEHNR and CDR2 is FQNEAQ (reference sequence). Trimming left V 8 bases short and J 3 bases short, with 16 bases between. The CDR3 DNA, read in part, is TGTGCCAGCGTTCGTCGGGGGGCGGACTATGGC. The encoded protein is CASVRRGADYG. In full, the CDR3 is CASVRRGADYGYTF.

This clone was seen repeatedly, ten times or more. The read gets to within 3 residues of the CDR3 end, and the germline J gene fills in the rest. The chain combines TRBV6-4 with TRBJ1-1; D perhaps matches TRBD1 (6 bases). Trimming removed 2 bases from V and 1 base from J, with 8 bases in between. Germline CDR1 MRHNA, CDR2 SNTAGT. The CDR3 runs to 14 residues. The part of the CDR3 DNA that was read is TGTGCCAGCAGTGACCAGGGGAGGAACACTGAA. Its protein product is CASSDQGRNTE. The entire CDR3 sequence reads CASSDQGRNTEAFF.